This TCR beta chain was captured by sequencing in a study of T cells in Graves' hyperthyroidism and ophthalmopathy. Study-level background: Peripheral blood sampling occurred at initial diagnosis, before any treatment.

This clonotype came up many times. Antigen unknown. Study outcomes and limitations: Stable hyperthyroidism was told apart from ophthalmopathy by a model built on 13 V-J features.

This CDR3 is 14 amino acids long. The germline CDR1 and CDR2 sequences are SGHDT and YYEEEE. After removal of 7 bases from V and 7 bases from J, the junction contained 11 bases not matched to a gene. Newly diagnosed patients aged 18 to 65 had hyperthyroidism of under 2 months' duration. This sample holds PBMCs from less than 13 ml fresh peripheral blood. RNA transcripts were the template for amplifying TCR beta CDR3 regions. HTBI primers were the set used in a first-round RT-PCR of the TCR CDR3. MiXCR was run by TCRdb on the multiplex PCR reads, yielding one entry per CDR3 protein. Of over 200,000 distinct CDR3 sequences in the sample, 13% to 15% are singletons; the top ten hold about an eighth.

Material: blood. This TCR was sampled from a middle-aged woman with Graves' hyperthyroidism that later progressed to Graves' ophthalmopathy. The chain uses TRBV5-6 and TRBJ2-1; TRBD2 matches 7 bases. The CDR3: CASRTGLAENEQFF. CDR3 coding DNA: TGTGCCAGCCGAACGGGCCTAGCGGAAAATGAGCAGTTCTTC.